The present TCR beta chain was sequenced within a study of beta chain features in type 1 diabetes. About this clone itself: Its antigen is as yet unknown.

The entirety of the isolated RNA underwent reverse transcription, so expressed TCRB transcripts were sequenced. TCRdb keeps only in-frame clones here, not all; method: immunoSEQ multiplex PCR. The sample consists of approximately 730,000 clones, about an eighth of them appearing once. Study-wide findings and caveats: Within each of all four CD4+ subsets, Type 1 diabetes patients had TCRB CDR3s that were moderately but significantly shorter.

This CDR3 comprises 13 residues. The V gene's germline CDR1 is SNHLY and CDR2 FYNNEI. With 3 bases removed from V and 4 bases from J, the gap between germline ends came to 9 bases. The TCR sequence derives from a man in his late teens or twenties with type 1 diabetes. The chain links TRBV2 to TRBJ1-2; D remains ambiguous. The specimen was naive CD4+ T cells from blood. The CDR3 bases are TGTGCCAGCAGTGATTCAGGCTTCTATGGCTACACCTTC. Encoded protein: CASSDSGFYGYTF.